This T cell receptor beta chain was found in a study of blood T cell repertoires in COVID-19. The authors' processing: Estimation of nucleated cell counts relied on the amplification of reference gene primers. Generated by immunoSEQ multiplex PCR, the TCRdb table keeps only in-frame clones and is missing some. Clone size and the V and J calls come from that table; the DNA yielded D and trimming. The sample has some 52,000 clones, over 75% seen once. This clone came up a few times. Trimming removed 5 bases from V and 6 bases from J; junction bases left unmatched: 8. The CDR3 length is 14 residues. The V gene's germline CDR1 is SGHNT and CDR2 YENEEA.

Sequenced sample: peripheral blood. The sequence came from a human donor in a cohort sampled during active COVID-19. V and J are TRBV11-3 and TRBJ2-7, with 9 bases lining up with TRBD2. CDR3 sequence reads: CASSVSGSGGEQYF. The CDR3 DNA reads TGTGCCAGCAGCGTTAGCGGGAGCGGTGGCGAGCAGTACTTC.